Below, 30 T cell receptor beta chains from the same sample are listed, as sequenced in a study of CD8+CD57+ T cells in acquired aplastic anemia. According to the study, genomic DNA was the template for TCR beta VDJ and CDR3 profiling. TCRdb re-called the reads through MiXCR, storing one row per CDR3 protein. The profile covers 100,000 to 150,000 distinct CDR3 sequences, with 40% to 60% appearing a single time and roughly 2.7% taken by the ten largest. The sample comprised sorted CD4+, CD8+, or CD8+CD57+ T cells (not recorded which) from PBMCs. These TCRs come from a human donor in good health, serving as a control.

V is TRBV7-2 and J is TRBJ1-5, with 8 bases aligning to TRBD1. The CDR3 totals 14 residues. V lost 3 bases and J lost 5; bases outside the gene matches: 3. Germline V lookup: CDR1 SGHTA, CDR2 FQGNSA. The CDR3 loop is CASSFGQGHQPQHF. The CDR3 bases are TGTGCCAGCAGCTTTGGACAGGGTCATCAGCCCCAGCATTTT. Supplemented by reference TRBV7-2 and TRBJ1-5, the full variable domain reads GAGVSQSPSNKVTEKGKDVELRCDPISGHTALYWYRQSLGQGLEFLIYFQGNSAPDKSGLPSDRFSAERTGGSVSTLTIQRTQQEDSAVYLCASSFGQGHQPQHFGDGTRLSIL.

This rearrangement joins TRBV15 to TRBJ2-3; a weak D match, TRBD2 (5 bases). V was cut by 3 bases and J by 4 bases, with 20 bases left in between. CDR1 LNHNV and CDR2 YYDKDF come from the germline V gene (reference sequence). The CDR3 extends over 17 amino acids. The CDR3 DNA reads TGTGCCACCAGCAGGTGGGCGGCGGGCTCTATAGCAGATACGCAGTATTTT. It specifies CATSRWAAGSIADTQYF.

CDR3 residues: CASSPSTGQGSKSPLHF. CDR3 nucleotides: TGTGCCAGCAGCCCAAGTACGGGACAGGGATCTAAATCACCCCTCCACTTT. This rearrangement joins TRBV11-2 to TRBJ1-6, with 9 bases that match TRBD1. V was pared by 5 bases and J by 10 bases, with 15 bases of the junction left unmatched. Germline V CDR1 and CDR2: SGHAT, FQNNGV. The CDR3 extends over 17 amino acids.

As for this clonotype: The junction does not match germline at one end; this may be a read error. The gene calls are TRBV19 and TRBJ2-3, with D possibly matching TRBD1 (5 bases). CDR1 is LNHDA and CDR2 is SQIVND in the germline V gene (reference sequence). CDR3 size: 12 residues. CDR3 DNA sequence: TGTGCCAGTAGCACATCCACAGGTACGCAGTATTTT. It yields the protein CASSTSTGTQYF.

The chain links TRBV9 to TRBJ1-4; 9 bases line up with TRBD1. The CDR3 loop spans 14 amino acids. Trimming took 4 bases from V and 7 from J; bases not matched to a gene: 5. From germline, CDR1 is SGDLS and CDR2 YYNGEE. The CDR3 DNA sequence: TGTGCCAGCAGCCCAAGGACAGGGGCTGAAAAACTGTTTTTT. As protein: CASSPRTGAEKLFF.

This clonotype was picked up a small number of times. The chain combines TRBV25-1 with TRBJ1-2; 8 nucleotides agree with TRBD1. The CDR3 loop spans 16 amino acids. Germline assignment: CDR1 MGHDK and CDR2 SYGVNS. After removal of 7 bases from V and 8 bases from J, the junction contained 18 bases not matched to a gene. The CDR3 is CASKPPRITGGGGYTF. DNA for the CDR3: TGTGCCAGCAAGCCGCCACGAATCACAGGGGGAGGCGGCTACACCTTC.

This clonotype showed up many times. The chain couples TRBV6-5 to TRBJ1-3; maybe TRBD1 (5 bases). Germline lookup yields CDR1 MNHEY and CDR2 SVGAGI. The V and J ends lost 0 bases and 0 bases respectively, with 12 bases between them. The CDR3 sequence is 17 residues long. The CDR3, as DNA: TGTGCCAGCAGTTACTCCCGGGGCTCAAGCTCTGGAAACACCATATATTTT. Protein: CASSYSRGSSSGNTIYF.

V usage is TRBV5-4 and J usage is TRBJ2-3; no reliable D call. This CDR3 region has 13 residues. Germline CDR1 is SGHNT and CDR2 is YYREEE (reference sequence). Trimming pared 4 bases from V and 8 bases from J, leaving 14 bases between. CDR3 protein: CASSTGGRGTQYF. Here the CDR3 DNA reads TGTGCCAGCAGCACGGGCGGACGAGGTACGCAGTATTTT.

The chain is built from TRBV11-2 and TRBJ2-7; 14 bases are a match to TRBD2. The CDR3 is 19 amino acids. Germline V lookup: CDR1 SGHAT, CDR2 FQNNGV. V gave up 5 bases and J gave up 5 bases; unmatched junction bases: 17. CDR3 sequence: CASSIRGPGTSGGRDEQYF. The CDR3 DNA follows: TGTGCCAGCAGCATCAGGGGGCCAGGGACTAGCGGGGGCCGGGACGAGCAGTACTTC.

At least ten counts were recorded for this clonotype. This chain joins TRBV30 and TRBJ2-1; D remains ambiguous. Trimming took 4 bases from V and 2 from J, leaving 9 bases between them. The V gene's germline CDR1 is GTSNPN and CDR2 SVGIG (reference sequence). This CDR3 spans 13 amino acids. The CDR3 nucleotides read TGTGCCTGGATAGGGTTGGCCTACAATGAGCAGTTCTTC. Its protein product is CAWIGLAYNEQFF.

This clonotype was seen many times. The V and J genes are TRBV7-2 and TRBJ1-4, with D tentatively TRBD1 (6 bases). Trimming left V 5 bases short and J 8 bases short, with 15 bases between. CDR1 SGHTA and CDR2 FQGNSA come from the germline V gene. CDR3 length equals 14 residues. The CDR3, as DNA: TGTGCCAGCAGCGCTCAAACAGGGCGCGAAAAACTGTTTTTT. It is translated as CASSAQTGREKLFF.

This clonotype has a count of ten or more. This chain connects TRBV2 to TRBJ1-2; D is ambiguous. The CDR3 is made up of 14 amino acids. The V and J ends lost 7 bases and 0 bases respectively, with 12 bases between them. Germline CDR1 SNHLY, CDR2 FYNNEI. The CDR3 nucleotides read TGTGCCAGCAAGAAGGAGGGAGCTAACTATGGCTACACCTTC. Encoded protein: CASKKEGANYGYTF.

The chain carries TRBV19 and TRBJ2-1, with D perhaps given as TRBD1 or TRBD2 (5 bases each). The CDR3 extends over 13 amino acids. The germline gives CDR1 LNHDA, CDR2 SQIVND (reference sequence). The ends were cut back, 1 base at V and 8 bases at J, with 9 bases in the middle. The CDR3 protein is CASSIAGPDEQFF. As DNA, the CDR3 is TGTGCCAGTAGTATAGCGGGGCCGGATGAGCAGTTCTTC.

J is TRBJ2-1 and V is TRBV9; TRBD2 is a possible D gene (5 bases). CDR1 SGDLS and CDR2 YYNGEE come from the germline V gene. The length of the CDR3 is 12 residues. Deletions cut 2 bases from V and 9 bases from J, with 9 bases between. The CDR3 sequence: CASSVSGSEQFF. Here the CDR3 DNA reads TGTGCCAGCAGCGTTAGTGGGAGTGAGCAGTTCTTC.

CDR3 in amino acids: CARLGTSGRGENIQYF. CDR3 nucleotide sequence: TGTGCCCGTCTAGGGACAAGTGGCCGGGGGGAAAACATTCAGTACTTC. V and J are TRBV10-3 and TRBJ2-4, with D possibly matching TRBD2 (7 bases). Per germline, CDR1 ENHRY and CDR2 SYGVKD. Trimming stripped 11 bases from V and 5 bases from J, with 25 bases between. CDR3 length: 16 residues.

Concerning this clonotype: Being one base from a much bigger clone, this may be a read error. The chain has TRBV24-1 and TRBJ1-2; a weak D match, TRBD1 (6 bases). There are 14 residues in the CDR3. The germline gives CDR1 KGHDR, CDR2 SFDVKD. CDR3 nucleotides: TGTGCCACCAGTGTTGGTTCGGACAGCTATGACTACACCTTC. Translation: CATSVGSDSYDYTF.

This chain joins TRBV20-1 and TRBJ2-3; a weak D match, TRBD1 (8 bases). The length of the CDR3 is 17 residues. Germline CDR1 and CDR2: DFQATT and SNEGSKA (reference sequence). V was cut by 5 bases and J by 4 bases, with 25 bases left in between. Written as DNA, the CDR3 is TGCAGTGCTCTCACACAGGGGGGGTTAAGTCTTTCAGATACGCAGTATTTT. Translating it yields CSALTQGGLSLSDTQYF.

This chain connects TRBV6-1 to TRBJ2-3, with 15 bases fitting TRBD2. The V gene end was trimmed by 6 bases and the J gene end by 1 base; junction bases not matched to a gene: 5. CDR1 is MNHNS and CDR2 is SASEGT in the germline V gene. The CDR3 is made up of 17 amino acids. This CDR3 reads CASRIGLAGGGTDTQYF. The CDR3, as DNA: TGTGCCAGCAGGATCGGACTAGCGGGGGGGGGCACAGATACGCAGTATTTT.

CDR3 amino acids: CSVGQGDAGYTF. As DNA, the CDR3 is TGCAGCGTGGGACAGGGGGATGCTGGCTACACCTTC. This chain links TRBV29-1 with TRBJ1-2; 11 bases map to TRBD1. The CDR3 is 12 amino acids. Germline values: CDR1 SQVTM, CDR2 ANQGSEA. The V segment lost 6 bases and the J segment 7 bases; nucleotides outside the gene matches: 4.

This clonotype was seen repeatedly, ten times or more. This chain uses TRBV7-6 with TRBJ2-7, with D possibly TRBD2 on 7 matching bases. V dropped 6 bases and J dropped 5 bases, with 23 bases sitting between them. Germline CDR1 is SGHVS and CDR2 is FNYEAQ. The CDR3 consists of 16 residues. CDR3 amino acids: CASSHTRGGGGDEQYF. CDR3 DNA sequence: TGTGCCAGCAGTCATACCCGTGGTGGGGGGGGCGACGAGCAGTACTTC.

V and J are TRBV6-1 and TRBJ2-2; 8 positions agree with TRBD1. The germline CDR1 and CDR2 sequences are MNHNS and SASEGT. The CDR3 covers 17 residues. V trimming: 6 bases; J trimming: 3 bases; junction bases outside the gene matches: 12. CDR3 in amino acids: CASRAPLDREYTGELFF. For the CDR3, the DNA is TGTGCCAGCAGAGCCCCCTTGGACAGGGAGTACACCGGGGAGCTGTTTTTT.

The chain uses TRBV5-1 and TRBJ2-7; D is perhaps TRBD2 (6 bases). V was clipped by 0 bases and J by 5 bases, with 18 bases between them. The V gene's germline CDR1 is SGHRS and CDR2 YFSETQ. The CDR3 length is 16 residues. The DNA for the CDR3 is TGCGCCAGCAGCTTGGCCTACGGCGGCGGGACCCACGAGCAGTACTTC. Amino acids: CASSLAYGGGTHEQYF.

This clonotype has only a few counts. This chain joins TRBV7-7 and TRBJ2-7; no clear D. In germline, CDR1 is SSHAT, CDR2 FNYEAQ (reference sequence). This CDR3 has 10 amino acids. Trimming cost V 10 bases and J 0 bases, with 4 bases left between them. The chain's CDR3 is CANSSYEQYF. DNA of the CDR3: TGTGCCAATAGCTCCTACGAGCAGTACTTC.

Only a few counts were recorded for this clonotype. The rearrangement joins TRBV15 to TRBJ1-5; weak D call: TRBD1 (5 bases). CDR1 and CDR2 from the germline V gene are LNHNV and YYDKDF (reference sequence). The V gene lost 0 bases and the J gene lost 1 base, with 7 bases spanning the gap. The CDR3 spans 15 residues. CDR3 sequence (DNA): TGTGCCACCAGCAGAGACGGACAAAGCAATCAGCCCCAGCATTTT. It is translated as CATSRDGQSNQPQHF.

This clonotype appeared many times. The chain has TRBV5-4 and TRBJ2-5, with unresolved D. The germline CDR1 and CDR2 sequences are SGHNT and YYREEE (reference sequence). V lost 3 bases and J 5 bases, leaving 14 bases between the germline ends. CDR3 length: 14 amino acids. CDR3 in DNA: TGTGCCAGCAGCTCACGGACGGGCTCGGAGACCCAGTACTTC. Its translation is CASSSRTGSETQYF.

In nucleotides, the CDR3 is TGTGCCAGCAGCCAATCAGGGAACTACGAGCAGTACTTC. Residues: CASSQSGNYEQYF. The J gene is TRBJ2-7, the V gene TRBV7-2, with D possibly TRBD1 on 5 matching bases. The germline CDR1 and CDR2 sequences are SGHTA and FQGNSA. V gave up 5 bases and J gave up 3 bases, with 11 bases separating them. The CDR3 is 13 residues long.

Ten or more counts support this clonotype. J is TRBJ1-2 and V is TRBV5-1; 10 nucleotides match TRBD1. V shed 4 bases and J 3 bases; nucleotides not matched to a gene: 6. The germline V gene has CDR1 SGHRS and CDR2 YFSETQ. CDR3 length: 15 residues. The CDR3 is CASSLGTGEDYGYTF. CDR3 coding DNA: TGCGCCAGCAGCCTAGGGACAGGGGAAGACTATGGCTACACCTTC.

This clonotype was counted ten times or more. The chain recombines TRBV7-9 with TRBJ1-5; no reliable D call. This CDR3 spans 13 amino acids. Germline CDR1 SEHNR, CDR2 FQNEAQ (reference sequence). Deletions cut 5 bases from V and 5 bases from J, with 10 bases between. The CDR3 loop reads CASSIQDDQPQHF. The DNA for the CDR3 is TGTGCCAGCAGCATCCAGGACGATCAGCCCCAGCATTTT.

This clonotype has at least ten counts. The chain has TRBV19 and TRBJ1-2, with D uncertain. Germline loops: CDR1 LNHDA, CDR2 SQIVND (reference sequence). V lost 1 base and J lost 3, with 6 bases in between. This CDR3 spans 13 amino acids. This CDR3 reads CASSIGWDYGYTF. The DNA of the CDR3 is TGTGCCAGTAGTATAGGGTGGGACTATGGCTACACCTTC. The full variable domain, in which reference TRBV19 and TRBJ1-2 provide the parts outside the CDR3, is DGGITQSPKYLFRKEGQNVTLSCEQNLNHDAMYWYRQDPGQGLRLIYYSQIVNDFQKGDIAEGYSVSREKKESFPLTVTSAQKNPTAFYLCASSIGWDYGYTFGSGTRLTVV.

This chain uses TRBV10-1 with TRBJ2-3; 9 nucleotides agree with TRBD1. Trimming removed 0 bases from V and 4 bases from J; junction bases left unmatched: 14. This CDR3 has 19 residues. Looked up from germline, CDR1 is WNHNN and CDR2 is SYGVQD (reference sequence). CDR3 coding DNA: TGCGCCAGCAGTGAGTCGAAGGTCGGGGACAGGGATGGTGCAGATACGCAGTATTTT. Protein: CASSESKVGDRDGADTQYF.